This T cell receptor beta chain originates from a study of T-cell memory formation after mild COVID-19. Study as a whole: Among the donors, TCR clusters were largely specific to each donor.

This clonotype showed up just a few times. The CDR3 has 15 amino acids. CDR1 is LGHNA, CDR2 YNFKEQ, per germline. Trimming took 3 bases from V and 0 from J; bases not matched to a gene: 2. TCRdb reanalysed the 5' RACE reads using MiXCR and keeps one entry per CDR3 protein. The sample consists of tens of thousands of distinct CDR3 sequences, around 12% of them appearing once. V usage is TRBV4-2 and J usage is TRBJ2-5; TRBD2 aligns across 9 bases. The sample taken for sequencing was PBMCs or a T cell subset sorted from them (not recorded which). This sequence originates from a man aged 18 to 29 who had mild COVID-19 (a few samples of this study predate the infection). Cell type and time point are not known. In DNA form, the CDR3 reads TGTGCCAGCAGCCAGGCGGGGGGGTACCAAGAGACCCAGTACTTC. This sequence encodes CASSQAGGYQETQYF.